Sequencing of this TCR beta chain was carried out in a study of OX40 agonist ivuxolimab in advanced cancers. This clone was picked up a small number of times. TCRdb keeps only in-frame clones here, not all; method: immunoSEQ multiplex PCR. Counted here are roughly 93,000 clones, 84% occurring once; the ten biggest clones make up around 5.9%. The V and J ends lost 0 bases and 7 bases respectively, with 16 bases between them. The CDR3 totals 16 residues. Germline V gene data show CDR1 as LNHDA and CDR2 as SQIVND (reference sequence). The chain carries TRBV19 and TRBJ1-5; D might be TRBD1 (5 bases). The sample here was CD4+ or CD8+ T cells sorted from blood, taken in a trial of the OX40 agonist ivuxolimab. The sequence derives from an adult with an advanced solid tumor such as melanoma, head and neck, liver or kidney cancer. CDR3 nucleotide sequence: TGTGCCAGTAGTATAGATGGTTCGACAGCGGGGCAGCCCCAGCATTTT. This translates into CASSIDGSTAGQPQHF.